The entry that follows covers one TCR beta chain sequence. V lost 5 bases to trimming and J lost 5 bases; unmatched junction nucleotides: 8. Germline V gene data show CDR1 as MNHNS and CDR2 as SASEGT. CDR3 length equals 18 residues. Sequenced by immunoSEQ multiplex PCR; TCRdb stores in-frame clones only, minus some. This sample has approximately 150,000 clones, with roughly 80% found just once. These data originate in a study of blood T cell repertoires in COVID-19. Study-wide background: COVID-19 samples, acute and convalescent, were from the United States, Italy and Spain.

Sequenced sample: peripheral blood. The sequence was collected from a woman of 80 years or more with acute or convalescent COVID-19. The chain uses TRBV6-1 and TRBJ2-2; 16 bases map to TRBD2. The CDR3 protein is CASSKVGLAGGKTGELFF. The CDR3 coding sequence is TGTGCCAGCAGTAAAGTGGGACTAGCGGGGGGGAAGACCGGGGAGCTGTTTTTT.